The clone carrying this TCR beta chain has only one observation. The data derive from a study of blood T cells in healthy people across ages. V trimming: 6 bases; J trimming: 7 bases; junction bases outside the gene matches: 11. Germline V CDR1 and CDR2: DFQATT, SNEGSKA (reference sequence). The length of the CDR3 is 15 residues. The authors extracted at least 5 micrograms of total RNA per sample. With a J-beta primer mix and a sample-barcoded 5' primer, a second PCR ran about 6 to 11 cycles. TCRdb analysed the 5' RACE reads with MiXCR anew, one entry per CDR3 protein. The sample lists some 1.8 million distinct CDR3 sequences; around 40% were seen once.

Sequencing was carried out using blood. This chain links TRBV20-1 with TRBJ2-1; TRBD2 matches at 11 bases. The TCR comes from a human donor in good health. CDR3 sequence: CSATRLAGNHNEQFF. For the CDR3, the DNA is TGCAGTGCAACAAGACTAGCGGGAAATCATAATGAGCAGTTCTTC.